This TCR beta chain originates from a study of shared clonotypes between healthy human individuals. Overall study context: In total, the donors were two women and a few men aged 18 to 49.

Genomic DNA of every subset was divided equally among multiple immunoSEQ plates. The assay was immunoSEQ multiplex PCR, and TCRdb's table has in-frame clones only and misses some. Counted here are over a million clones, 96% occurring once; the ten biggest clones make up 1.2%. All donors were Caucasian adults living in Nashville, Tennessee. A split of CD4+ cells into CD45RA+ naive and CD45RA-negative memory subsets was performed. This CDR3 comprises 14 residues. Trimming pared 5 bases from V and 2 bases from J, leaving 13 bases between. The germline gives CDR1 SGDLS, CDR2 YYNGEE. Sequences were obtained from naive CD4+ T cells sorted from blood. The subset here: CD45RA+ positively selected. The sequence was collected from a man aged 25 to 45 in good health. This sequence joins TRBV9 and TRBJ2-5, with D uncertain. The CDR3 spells CASSAHFTQETQYF. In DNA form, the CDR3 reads TGTGCCAGCAGTGCTCATTTTACTCAAGAGACCCAGTACTTC. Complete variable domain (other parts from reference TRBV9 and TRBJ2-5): DSGVTQTPKHLITATGQRVTLRCSPRSGDLSVYWYQQSLDQGLQFLIQYYNGEERAKGNILERFSAQQFPDLHSELNLSSLELGDSALYFCASSAHFTQETQYFGPGTRLLVL.